This T cell receptor (beta chain) was observed in a study of control samples from healthy donors and cancer patients. Sequenced by immunoSEQ multiplex PCR; TCRdb stores in-frame clones only, minus some. The data contain just over 150,000 clones, about 94% of them seen just once; the ten biggest clones take up around 8%. V gave up 8 bases and J gave up 8 bases, with 21 bases separating them. Germline V gene data show CDR1 as MNHEY and CDR2 as SMNVEV (reference sequence). The CDR3 extends over 14 amino acids. The sample holds one count of this clone. The chain combines TRBV27 with TRBJ1-2; D is perhaps TRBD1 (6 bases). The clonotype originates from a woman in her thirties or forties in good health. Sequencing was carried out using blood. CDR3 sequence reads: CASLPNHRDGGYTF. As DNA, the CDR3 is TGTGCCAGCCTTCCAAATCACAGGGACGGGGGCTACACCTTC.